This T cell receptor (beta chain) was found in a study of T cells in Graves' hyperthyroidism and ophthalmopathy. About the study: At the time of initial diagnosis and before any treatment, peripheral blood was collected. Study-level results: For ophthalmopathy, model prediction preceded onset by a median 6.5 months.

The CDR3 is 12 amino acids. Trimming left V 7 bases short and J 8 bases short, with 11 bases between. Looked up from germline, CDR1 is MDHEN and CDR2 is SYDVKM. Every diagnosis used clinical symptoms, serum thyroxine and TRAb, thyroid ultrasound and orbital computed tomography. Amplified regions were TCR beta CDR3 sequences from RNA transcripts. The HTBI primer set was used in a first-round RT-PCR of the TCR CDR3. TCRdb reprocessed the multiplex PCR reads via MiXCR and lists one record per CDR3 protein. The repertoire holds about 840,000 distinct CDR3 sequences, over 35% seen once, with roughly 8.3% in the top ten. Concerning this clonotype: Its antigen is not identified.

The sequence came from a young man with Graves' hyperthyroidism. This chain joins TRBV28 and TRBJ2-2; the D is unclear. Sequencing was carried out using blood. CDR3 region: CASTTHAGELFF. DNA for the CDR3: TGTGCCAGCACTACGCACGCGGGGGAGCTGTTTTTT.